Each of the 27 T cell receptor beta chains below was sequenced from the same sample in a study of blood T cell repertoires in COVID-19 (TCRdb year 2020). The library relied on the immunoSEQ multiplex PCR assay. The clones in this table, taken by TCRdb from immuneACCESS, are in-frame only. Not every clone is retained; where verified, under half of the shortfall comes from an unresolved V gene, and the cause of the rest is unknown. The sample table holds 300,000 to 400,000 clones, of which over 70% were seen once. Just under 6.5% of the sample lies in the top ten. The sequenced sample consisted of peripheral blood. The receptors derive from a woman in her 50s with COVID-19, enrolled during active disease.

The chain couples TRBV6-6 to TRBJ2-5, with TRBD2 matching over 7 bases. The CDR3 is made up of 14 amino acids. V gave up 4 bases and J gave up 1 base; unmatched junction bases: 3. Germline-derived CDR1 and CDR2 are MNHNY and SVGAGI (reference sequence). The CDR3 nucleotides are TGTGCCAGCAGTTTACGGGAGGCCCAAGAGACCCAGTACTTC. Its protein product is CASSLREAQETQYF.

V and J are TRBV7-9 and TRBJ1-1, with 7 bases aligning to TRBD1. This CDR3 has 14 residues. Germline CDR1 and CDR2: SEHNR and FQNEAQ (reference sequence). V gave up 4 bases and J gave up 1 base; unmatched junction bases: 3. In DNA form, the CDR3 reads TGTGCCAGCAGCTGGGACAGAACGAACACTGAAGCTTTCTTT. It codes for CASSWDRTNTEAFF.

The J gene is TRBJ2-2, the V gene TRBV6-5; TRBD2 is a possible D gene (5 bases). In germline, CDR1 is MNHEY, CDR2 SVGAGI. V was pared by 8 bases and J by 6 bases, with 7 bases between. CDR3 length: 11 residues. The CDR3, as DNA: TGTGCCAGCGGAGGTTCCGGGGAGCTGTTTTTT. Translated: CASGGSGELFF.

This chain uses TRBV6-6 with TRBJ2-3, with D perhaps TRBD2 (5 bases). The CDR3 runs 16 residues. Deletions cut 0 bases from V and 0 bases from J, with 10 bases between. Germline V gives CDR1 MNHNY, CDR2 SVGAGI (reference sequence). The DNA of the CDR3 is TGTGCCAGCAGTTACTCGCGGACTCCAAGCACAGATACGCAGTATTTT. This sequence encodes CASSYSRTPSTDTQYF.

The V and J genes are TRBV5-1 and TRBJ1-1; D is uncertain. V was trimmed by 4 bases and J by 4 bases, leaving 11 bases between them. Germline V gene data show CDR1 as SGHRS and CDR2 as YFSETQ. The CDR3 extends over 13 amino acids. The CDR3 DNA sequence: TGCGCCAGCAGCGGAGTACTAGGCACTGAAGCTTTCTTT. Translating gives CASSGVLGTEAFF.

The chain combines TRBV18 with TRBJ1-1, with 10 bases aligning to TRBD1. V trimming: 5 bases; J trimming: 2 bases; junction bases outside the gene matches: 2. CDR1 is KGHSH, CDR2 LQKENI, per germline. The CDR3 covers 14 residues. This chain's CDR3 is CASSWTGGNTEAFF. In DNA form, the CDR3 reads TGTGCCAGCTCATGGACAGGGGGAAACACTGAAGCTTTCTTT. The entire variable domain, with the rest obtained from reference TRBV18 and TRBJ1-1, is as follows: NAGVMQNPRHLVRRRGQEARLRCSPMKGHSHVYWYRQLPEEGLKFMVYLQKENIIDESGMPKERFSAEFPKEGPSILRIQQVVRGDSAAYFCASSWTGGNTEAFFGQGTRLTVV.

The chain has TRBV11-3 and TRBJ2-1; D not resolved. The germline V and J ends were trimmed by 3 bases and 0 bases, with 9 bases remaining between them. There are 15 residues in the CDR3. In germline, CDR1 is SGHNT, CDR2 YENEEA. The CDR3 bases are TGTGCCAGCAGCTTCTGGCGGAGCTCCTACAATGAGCAGTTCTTC. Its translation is CASSFWRSSYNEQFF.

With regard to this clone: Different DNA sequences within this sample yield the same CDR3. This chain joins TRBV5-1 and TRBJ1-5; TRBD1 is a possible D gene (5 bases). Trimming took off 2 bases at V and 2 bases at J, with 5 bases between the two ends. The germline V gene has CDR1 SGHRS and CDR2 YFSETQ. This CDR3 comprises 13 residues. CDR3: CASSLQGNQPQHF. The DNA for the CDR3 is TGCGCCAGCAGCTTACAGGGCAATCAGCCCCAGCATTTT. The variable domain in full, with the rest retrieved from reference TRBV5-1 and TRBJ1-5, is KAGVTQTPRYLIKTRGQQVTLSCSPISGHRSVSWYQQTPGQGLQFLFEYFSETQRNKGNFPGRFSGRQFSNSRSEMNVSTLELGDSALYLCASSLQGNQPQHFGDGTRLSIL.

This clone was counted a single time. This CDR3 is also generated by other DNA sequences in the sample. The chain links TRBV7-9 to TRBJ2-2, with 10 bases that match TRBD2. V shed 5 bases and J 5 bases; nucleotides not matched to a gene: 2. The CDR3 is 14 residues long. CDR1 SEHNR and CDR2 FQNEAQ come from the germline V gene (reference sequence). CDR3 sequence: CASSRAGGTGELFF. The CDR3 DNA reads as TGTGCCAGCAGCCGAGCGGGAGGGACCGGGGAGCTGTTTTTT.

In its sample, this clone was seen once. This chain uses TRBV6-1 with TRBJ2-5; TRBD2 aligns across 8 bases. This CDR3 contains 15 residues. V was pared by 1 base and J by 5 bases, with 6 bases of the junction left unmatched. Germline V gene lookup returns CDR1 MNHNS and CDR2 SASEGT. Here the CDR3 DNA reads TGTGCCAGCAGTGAAGGAGCGGGAGTATGGGAGACCCAGTACTTC. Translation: CASSEGAGVWETQYF.

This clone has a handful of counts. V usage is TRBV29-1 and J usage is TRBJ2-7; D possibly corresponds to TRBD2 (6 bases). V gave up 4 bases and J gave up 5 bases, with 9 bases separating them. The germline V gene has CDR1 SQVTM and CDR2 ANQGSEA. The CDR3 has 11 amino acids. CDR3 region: CSVVDYDEQYF. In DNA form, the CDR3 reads TGCAGCGTTGTGGACTACGACGAGCAGTACTTC.

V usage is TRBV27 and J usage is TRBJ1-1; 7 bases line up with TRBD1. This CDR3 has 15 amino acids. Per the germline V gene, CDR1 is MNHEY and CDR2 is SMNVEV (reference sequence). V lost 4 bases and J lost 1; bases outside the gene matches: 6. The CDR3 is CASSYNRGTNTEAFF. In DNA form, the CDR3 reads TGTGCCAGCAGTTACAACAGGGGAACGAACACTGAAGCTTTCTTT.

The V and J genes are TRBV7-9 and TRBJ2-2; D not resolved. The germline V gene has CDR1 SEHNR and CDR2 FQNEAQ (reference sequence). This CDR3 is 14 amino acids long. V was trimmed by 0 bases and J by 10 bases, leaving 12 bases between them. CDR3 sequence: CASSLAKLSLELFF. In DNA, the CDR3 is TGTGCCAGCAGCTTAGCGAAACTTTCCCTGGAGCTGTTTTTT. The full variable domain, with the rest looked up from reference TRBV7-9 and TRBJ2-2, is DTGVSQNPRHKITKRGQNVTFRCDPISEHNRLYWYRQTLGQGPEFLTYFQNEAQLEKSRLLSDRFSAERPKGSFSTLEIQRTEQGDSAMYLCASSLAKLSLELFFGEGSRLTVL.

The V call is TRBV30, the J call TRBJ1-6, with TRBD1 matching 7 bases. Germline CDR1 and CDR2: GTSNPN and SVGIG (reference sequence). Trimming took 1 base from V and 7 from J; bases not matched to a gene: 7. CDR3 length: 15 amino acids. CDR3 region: CAWSERGRWNSPLHF. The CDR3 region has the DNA TGTGCCTGGAGTGAAAGGGGGCGTTGGAATTCACCCCTCCACTTT.

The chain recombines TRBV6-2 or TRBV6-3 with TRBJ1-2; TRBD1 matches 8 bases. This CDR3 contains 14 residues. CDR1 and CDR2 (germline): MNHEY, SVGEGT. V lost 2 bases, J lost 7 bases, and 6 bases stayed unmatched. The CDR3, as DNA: TGTGCCAGCAGTTACGTTGGACAGGGCCTTGGCTACACCTTC. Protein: CASSYVGQGLGYTF.

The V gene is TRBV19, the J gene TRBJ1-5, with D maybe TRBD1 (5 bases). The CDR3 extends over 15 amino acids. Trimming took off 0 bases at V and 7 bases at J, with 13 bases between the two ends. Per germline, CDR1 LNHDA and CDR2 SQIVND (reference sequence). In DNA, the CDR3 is TGTGCCAGTAGTATAGATCGCAGGGAAGGACAGCCCCAGCATTTT. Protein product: CASSIDRREGQPQHF.

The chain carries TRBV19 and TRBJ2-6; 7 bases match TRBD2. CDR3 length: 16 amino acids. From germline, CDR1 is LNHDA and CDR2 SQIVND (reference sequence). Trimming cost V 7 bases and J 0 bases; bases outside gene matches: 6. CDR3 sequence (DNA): TGTGCCAGTAACGAGGGAGGGGTCTCTGGGGCCAACGTCCTGACTTTC. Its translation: CASNEGGVSGANVLTF.

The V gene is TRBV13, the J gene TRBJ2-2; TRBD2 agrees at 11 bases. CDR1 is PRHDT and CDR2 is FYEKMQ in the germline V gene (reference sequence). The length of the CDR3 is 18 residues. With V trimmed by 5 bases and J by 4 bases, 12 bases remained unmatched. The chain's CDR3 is CASSLYLAGGISTGELFF. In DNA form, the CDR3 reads TGTGCCAGCAGCCTATACCTAGCGGGAGGAATAAGCACCGGGGAGCTGTTTTTT.

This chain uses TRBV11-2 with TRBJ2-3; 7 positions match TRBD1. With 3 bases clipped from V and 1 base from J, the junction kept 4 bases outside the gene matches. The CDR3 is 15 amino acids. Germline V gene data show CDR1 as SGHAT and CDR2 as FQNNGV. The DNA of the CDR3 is TGTGCCAGCAGCTTTACAGGGGCCCGCACAGATACGCAGTATTTT. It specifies CASSFTGARTDTQYF. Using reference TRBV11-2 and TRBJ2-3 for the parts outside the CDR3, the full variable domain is EAGVAQSPRYKIIEKRQSVAFWCNPISGHATLYWYQQILGQGPKLLIQFQNNGVVDDSQLPKDRFSAERLKGVDSTLKIQPAKLEDSAVYLCASSFTGARTDTQYFGPGTRLTVL.

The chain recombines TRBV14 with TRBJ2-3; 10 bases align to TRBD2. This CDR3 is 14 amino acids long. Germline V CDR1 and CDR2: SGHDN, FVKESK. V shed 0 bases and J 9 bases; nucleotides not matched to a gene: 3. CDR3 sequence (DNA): TGTGCCAGCAGCCAAGAAGGTAGCGGGAGGACGCAGTATTTT. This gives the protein CASSQEGSGRTQYF.

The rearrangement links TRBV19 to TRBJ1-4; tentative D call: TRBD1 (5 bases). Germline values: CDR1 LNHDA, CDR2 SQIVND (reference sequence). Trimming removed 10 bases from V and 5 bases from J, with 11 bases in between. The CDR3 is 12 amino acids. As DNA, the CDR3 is TGTGCCACGGGGGGGAGAAATGAAAAACTGTTTTTT. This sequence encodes CATGGRNEKLFF.

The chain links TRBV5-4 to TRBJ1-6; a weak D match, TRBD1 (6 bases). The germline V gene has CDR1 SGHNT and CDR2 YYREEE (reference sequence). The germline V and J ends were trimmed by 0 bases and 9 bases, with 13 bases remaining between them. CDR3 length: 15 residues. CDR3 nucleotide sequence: TGTGCCAGCAGCTTGGAACAGGGTACCGGTTCACCCCTCCACTTT. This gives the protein CASSLEQGTGSPLHF.

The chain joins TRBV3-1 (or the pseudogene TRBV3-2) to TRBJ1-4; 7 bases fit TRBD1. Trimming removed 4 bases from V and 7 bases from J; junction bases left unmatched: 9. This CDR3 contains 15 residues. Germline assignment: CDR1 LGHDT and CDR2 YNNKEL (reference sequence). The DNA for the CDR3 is TGTGCCAGCAGCCCTCGGGGCAGGGGGAGTGAAAAACTGTTTTTT. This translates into CASSPRGRGSEKLFF.

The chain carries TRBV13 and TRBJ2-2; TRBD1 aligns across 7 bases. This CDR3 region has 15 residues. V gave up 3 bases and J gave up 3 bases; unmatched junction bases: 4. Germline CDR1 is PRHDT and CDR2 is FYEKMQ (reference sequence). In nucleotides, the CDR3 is TGTGCCAGCAGCTTCCTGGACAGGTACACCGGGGAGCTGTTTTTT. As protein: CASSFLDRYTGELFF.

The CDR3 reads CASSHRQGRYGYTF. In DNA, the CDR3 is TGTGCCAGCAGCCATCGACAGGGGCGCTATGGCTACACCTTC. The chain links TRBV14 to TRBJ1-2; 8 bases map to TRBD1. The CDR3 loop spans 14 amino acids. J lost 4 bases, V lost 3 bases, and 4 bases had no gene match. The germline V gene has CDR1 SGHDN and CDR2 FVKESK.

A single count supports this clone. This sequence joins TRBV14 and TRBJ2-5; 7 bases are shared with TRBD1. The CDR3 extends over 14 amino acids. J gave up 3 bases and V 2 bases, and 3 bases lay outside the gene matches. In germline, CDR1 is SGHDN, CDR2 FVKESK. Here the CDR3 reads CASSQSTGEETQYF. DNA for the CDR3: TGTGCCAGCAGCCAAAGTACAGGGGAAGAGACCCAGTACTTC.

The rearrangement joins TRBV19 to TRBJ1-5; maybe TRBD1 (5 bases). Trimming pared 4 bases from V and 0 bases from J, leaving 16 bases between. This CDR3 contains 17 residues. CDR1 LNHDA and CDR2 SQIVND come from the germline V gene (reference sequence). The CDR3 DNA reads TGTGCCAGTAGTACTAGCGGGGGAAGGCTTAGCAATCAGCCCCAGCATTTT. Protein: CASSTSGGRLSNQPQHF.